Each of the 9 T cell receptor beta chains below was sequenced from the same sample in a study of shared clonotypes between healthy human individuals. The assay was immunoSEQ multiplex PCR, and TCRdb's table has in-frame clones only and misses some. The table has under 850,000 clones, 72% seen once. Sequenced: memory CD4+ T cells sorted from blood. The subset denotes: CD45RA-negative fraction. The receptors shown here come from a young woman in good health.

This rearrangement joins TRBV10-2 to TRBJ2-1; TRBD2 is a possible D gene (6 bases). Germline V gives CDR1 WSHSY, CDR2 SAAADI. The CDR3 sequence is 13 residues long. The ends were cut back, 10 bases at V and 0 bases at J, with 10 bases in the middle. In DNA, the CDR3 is TGCGCCACCCGGCGGGACTCCTACAATGAGCAGTTCTTC. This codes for CATRRDSYNEQFF.

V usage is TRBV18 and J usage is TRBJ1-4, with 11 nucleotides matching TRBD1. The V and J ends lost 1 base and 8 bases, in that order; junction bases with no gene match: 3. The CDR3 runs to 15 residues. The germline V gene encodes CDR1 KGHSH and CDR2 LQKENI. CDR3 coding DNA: TGTGCCAGCTCACCACTGGGACAGGGGGGCGAAAAACTGTTTTTT. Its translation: CASSPLGQGGEKLFF.

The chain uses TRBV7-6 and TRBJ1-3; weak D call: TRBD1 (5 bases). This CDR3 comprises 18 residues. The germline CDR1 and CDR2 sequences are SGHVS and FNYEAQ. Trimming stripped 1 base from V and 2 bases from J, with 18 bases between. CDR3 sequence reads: CASSLGRGPGVAGNTIYF. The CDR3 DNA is TGTGCCAGCAGCTTAGGGAGGGGACCCGGAGTCGCTGGAAACACCATATATTTT.

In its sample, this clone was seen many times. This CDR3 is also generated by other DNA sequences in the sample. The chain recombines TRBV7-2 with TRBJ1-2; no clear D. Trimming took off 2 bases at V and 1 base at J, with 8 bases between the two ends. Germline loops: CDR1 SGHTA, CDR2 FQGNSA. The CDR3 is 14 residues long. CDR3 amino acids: CASSLQRDNYGYTF. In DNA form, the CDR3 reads TGTGCCAGCAGCTTACAGAGAGATAACTATGGCTACACCTTC.

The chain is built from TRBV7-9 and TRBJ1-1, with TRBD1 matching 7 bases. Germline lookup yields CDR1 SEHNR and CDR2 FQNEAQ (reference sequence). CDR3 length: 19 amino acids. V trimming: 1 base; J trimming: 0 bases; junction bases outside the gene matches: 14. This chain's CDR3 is CASSLGNYRQGTMNTEAFF. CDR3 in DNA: TGTGCCAGCAGCTTAGGGAATTACCGACAGGGTACGATGAACACTGAAGCTTTCTTT.

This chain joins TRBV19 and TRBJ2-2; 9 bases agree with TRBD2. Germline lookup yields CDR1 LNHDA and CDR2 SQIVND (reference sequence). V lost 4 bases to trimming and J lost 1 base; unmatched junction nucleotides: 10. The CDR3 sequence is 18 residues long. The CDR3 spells CASSRFSNSGGNTGELFF. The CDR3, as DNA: TGTGCCAGTAGTAGATTCTCCAATAGCGGGGGGAACACCGGGGAGCTGTTTTTT.

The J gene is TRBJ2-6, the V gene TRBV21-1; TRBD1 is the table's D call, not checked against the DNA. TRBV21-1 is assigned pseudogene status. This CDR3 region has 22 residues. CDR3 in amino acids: CASSGRTGGARPTNSGANVLTF. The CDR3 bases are TGTGCCAGCAGCGGCCGGACAGGGGGCGCAAGACCTACGAACTCTGGGGCCAACGTCCTGACTTTC.

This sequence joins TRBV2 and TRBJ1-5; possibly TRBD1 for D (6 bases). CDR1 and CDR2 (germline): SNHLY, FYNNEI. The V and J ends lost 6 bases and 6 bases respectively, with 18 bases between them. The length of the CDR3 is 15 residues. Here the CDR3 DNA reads TGTGCCAGCAGCGGGGGCAGTGGGAGTAGTCAGCCCCAGCATTTT. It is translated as CASSGGSGSSQPQHF. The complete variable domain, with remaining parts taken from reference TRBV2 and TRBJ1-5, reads EPEVTQTPSHQVTQMGQEVILRCVPISNHLYFYWYRQILGQKVEFLVSFYNNEISEKSEIFDDQFSVERPDGSNFTLKIRSTKLEDSAMYFCASSGGSGSSQPQHFGDGTRLSIL.

The CDR3 sequence is CASSLAAAAPTLHF. DNA for the CDR3: TGTGCCAGCAGCTTAGCGGCAGCCGCTCCCACCCTCCACTTT. The rearrangement links TRBV7-6 to TRBJ1-6; D unresolved. The germline V gene has CDR1 SGHVS and CDR2 FNYEAQ. The CDR3 runs to 14 residues. V lost 0 bases and J 14 bases, leaving 14 bases between the germline ends.